Presented here are 30 T cell receptor beta chains from one specimen sequenced in a study of CD8+ T cells in alopecia areata. Reverse transcription of extracted RNA yielded cDNA, which provided the sequencing template. This table comes from immunoSEQ multiplex PCR, and its TCRdb copy is limited to in-frame clones, with some not included. This table has 190,000 or so clones, 45% to 65% appearing once. Treatment noted: oral pan-JAK inhibitor, 5-10 mg twice daily. The sequencing used CD4+ T cells sorted from blood, collected at week 4, from a patient treated with tofacitinib. Receptors were obtained from a human donor with alopecia areata.

As regards this clone: Other nucleotide sequences from this sample produce the same CDR3. The chain joins TRBV2 to TRBJ2-3; TRBD2 matches at 13 bases. The length of the CDR3 is 14 residues. V shed 8 bases and J 2 bases; nucleotides not matched to a gene: 1. CDR1 and CDR2 (germline): SNHLY, FYNNEI. The DNA for the CDR3 is TGTGCCAGCGGACTAGCGGGGGTCACAGATACGCAGTATTTT. Translated: CASGLAGVTDTQYF.

The chain has TRBV30 and TRBJ1-5; D is unclear. V was clipped by 0 bases and J by 6 bases, with 12 bases between them. CDR3 size: 14 residues. Germline V CDR1 and CDR2: GTSNPN, SVGIG (reference sequence). This CDR3 reads CAWSVRKGGQPQHF. The DNA for the CDR3 is TGTGCCTGGAGTGTACGGAAGGGAGGTCAGCCCCAGCATTTT.

The chain recombines TRBV2 with TRBJ1-6, with D possibly being TRBD1 (6 bases). V was cut by 0 bases and J by 7 bases, with 10 bases left in between. This CDR3 spans 15 amino acids. Germline CDR1 SNHLY, CDR2 FYNNEI. CDR3 sequence (DNA): TGTGCCAGCAGTGAAGCGCGGCAGGGGAATTCACCCCTCCACTTT. Its protein is CASSEARQGNSPLHF.

The rearrangement uses TRBV11-2 and TRBJ2-7; D is undetermined. This CDR3 region has 11 residues. Trimming removed 1 base from V and 5 bases from J, with 3 bases in between. Germline loops: CDR1 SGHAT, CDR2 FQNNGV. The CDR3 DNA sequence: TGTGCCAGCAGCTTAGGTCACGAGCAGTACTTC. This gives the protein CASSLGHEQYF.

This clone was seen only a few times. The chain joins TRBV4-2 to TRBJ2-5, with a weak D call TRBD2 (5 bases). V shed 1 base and J shed 4 bases, with 13 bases lying between them. Germline CDR1 LGHNA, CDR2 YNFKEQ. This CDR3 region has 15 residues. CDR3 nucleotide sequence: TGTGCCAGCAGCCAAGTATTGGCTAGCAGAGAGACCCAGTACTTC. Residues: CASSQVLASRETQYF.

The J gene is TRBJ1-3, the V gene TRBV7-2; D uncertain. V was shortened by 0 bases and J by 0 bases, with 6 bases between the two germline ends. CDR3 size: 15 residues. Germline assignment: CDR1 SGHTA and CDR2 FQGNSA. The CDR3 reads CASSLAPNSGNTIYF. The CDR3 DNA reads TGTGCCAGCAGCTTAGCCCCCAACTCTGGAAACACCATATATTTT.

The rearrangement links TRBV2 to TRBJ2-1; a weak D match, TRBD1 (6 bases). Germline CDR1 SNHLY, CDR2 FYNNEI. Trimming cost V 6 bases and J 0 bases, with 12 bases left between them. CDR3 length: 15 amino acids. The CDR3 loop reads CASSPQGYSYNEQFF. The CDR3 DNA is TGTGCCAGCAGCCCACAGGGATACTCCTACAATGAGCAGTTCTTC.

This clone was counted only a few times. The J gene is TRBJ1-2, the V gene TRBV27, with D possibly matching TRBD1 (6 bases). Trimming took 2 bases from V and 4 from J, leaving 11 bases between them. This CDR3 has 14 residues. Germline V gives CDR1 MNHEY, CDR2 SMNVEV (reference sequence). DNA of the CDR3: TGTGCCAGCAGTTTACTCGGGGGCGGCTATGGCTACACCTTC. Protein sequence: CASSLLGGGYGYTF.

The V and J genes are TRBV30 and TRBJ2-2, with no clear D. The CDR3 consists of 11 residues. The V gene lost 1 base and the J gene lost 3 bases, with 0 bases spanning the gap. Germline assignment: CDR1 GTSNPN and CDR2 SVGIG (reference sequence). The CDR3 region is CAWSDTGELFF. In DNA form, the CDR3 reads TGTGCCTGGAGTGACACCGGGGAGCTGTTTTTT.

V and J are TRBV9 and TRBJ1-1, with D maybe TRBD1 (6 bases). The ends were cut back, 4 bases at V and 6 bases at J, with 13 bases in the middle. Germline V gene sequence: CDR1 SGDLS, CDR2 YYNGEE. The CDR3 contains 13 residues. The CDR3 DNA reads TGTGCCAGCAGCTCAACGGGGGGCTCTGAAGCTTTCTTT. This codes for CASSSTGGSEAFF.

V and J are TRBV2 and TRBJ2-3; 8 bases align to TRBD1. The germline gives CDR1 SNHLY, CDR2 FYNNEI. This CDR3 comprises 14 residues. J was trimmed by 6 bases and V by 11 bases; bases with no gene match: 13. CDR3 in amino acids: CASRGDRTWDTQYF. CDR3 DNA sequence: TGTGCCTCCCGAGGGGACAGGACCTGGGATACGCAGTATTTT. Together with reference TRBV2 and TRBJ2-3, the CDR3 gives the full variable domain: EPEVTQTPSHQVTQMGQEVILRCVPISNHLYFYWYRQILGQKVEFLVSFYNNEISEKSEIFDDQFSVERPDGSNFTLKIRSTKLEDSAMYFCASRGDRTWDTQYFGPGTRLTVL.

The genes are TRBV2 and TRBJ1-2; D uncertain. Germline CDR1 and CDR2: SNHLY and FYNNEI. The CDR3 is 12 residues long. The V and J ends lost 7 bases and 8 bases respectively, with 14 bases between them. CDR3 amino acids: CASTVHPPGYTF. CDR3 nucleotide sequence: TGTGCCAGCACCGTTCACCCCCCAGGCTACACCTTC.

The chain couples TRBV5-6 to TRBJ1-2; no reliable D call. This CDR3 comprises 14 residues. Germline-derived CDR1 and CDR2 are SGHDT and YYEEEE. The V gene lost 0 bases and the J gene lost 3 bases, with 9 bases spanning the gap. The CDR3 DNA reads as TGTGCCAGCAGCTTGGCAGAGGCCTACTATGGCTACACCTTC. This gives the protein CASSLAEAYYGYTF.

This clone showed up just a few times. This rearrangement joins TRBV6-1 to TRBJ1-5; D is unclear. V gave up 6 bases and J gave up 0 bases, with 6 bases separating them. The CDR3 length is 13 residues. Germline lookup yields CDR1 MNHNS and CDR2 SASEGT. The CDR3 loop reads CASREGSNQPQHF. CDR3 DNA sequence: TGTGCCAGCAGGGAGGGTAGCAATCAGCCCCAGCATTTT.

This clone was seen more than once but under ten times. The rearrangement uses TRBV7-2 and TRBJ1-4; TRBD1 matches 10 bases. The V and J ends lost 5 bases and 5 bases, in that order; junction bases with no gene match: 2. Per the germline V gene, CDR1 is SGHTA and CDR2 is FQGNSA. This CDR3 has 14 amino acids. The CDR3 region is CASSPGQGNEKLFF. CDR3 DNA sequence: TGTGCCAGCAGCCCGGGACAGGGGAATGAAAAACTGTTTTTT.

V gene TRBV4-1 combines with J gene TRBJ1-6; maybe TRBD1 (5 bases). Germline assignment: CDR1 MGHRA and CDR2 YSYEKL. Trimming cost V 0 bases and J 5 bases, with 23 bases left between them. The CDR3 runs 20 residues. CDR3 in amino acids: CASSQDYGAWEGTDNSPLHF. CDR3 DNA: TGCGCCAGCAGCCAAGATTACGGCGCATGGGAGGGGACCGATAATTCACCCCTCCACTTT.

There are a few counts of this clone. This chain connects TRBV28 to TRBJ2-5; weak D call: TRBD1 (5 bases). The CDR3 has 13 amino acids. Between the trimmed V and J ends, which lost 2 bases and 5 bases, there was a span of 9 bases. Germline loops: CDR1 MDHEN, CDR2 SYDVKM. The CDR3 protein is CASSLQGQETQYF. As DNA, the CDR3 is TGTGCCAGCAGTTTACAGGGTCAGGAGACCCAGTACTTC.

V usage is TRBV4-1 and J usage is TRBJ2-1; D not resolved. The CDR3 contains 11 residues. V lost 8 bases, J lost 12 bases, and 14 bases lay in between. CDR1 is MGHRA and CDR2 is YSYEKL in the germline V gene. The CDR3 DNA follows: TGCGCCAGCTCTGCGTCCAGGACGCAGTTCTTC. It is translated as CASSASRTQFF.

The gene calls are TRBV5-1 and TRBJ2-5; possibly TRBD1 for D (6 bases). Trimming pared 1 base from V and 2 bases from J, leaving 12 bases between. Per the germline V gene, CDR1 is SGHRS and CDR2 is YFSETQ. The CDR3 is 15 amino acids. As DNA, the CDR3 is TGCGCCAGCAGCTTGTCAGGGGCGAAACAAGAGACCCAGTACTTC. Protein sequence: CASSLSGAKQETQYF.

V is TRBV18 and J is TRBJ2-6; the D is unclear. CDR3 length: 15 residues. V lost 3 bases to trimming and J lost 3 bases, with 9 bases between them. CDR1 and CDR2 (germline): KGHSH, LQKENI. The CDR3, as DNA: TGTGCCAGCTCACCTTCGGCAGTTGGGGCCAACGTCCTGACTTTC. It translates to CASSPSAVGANVLTF.

This rearrangement joins TRBV28 to TRBJ2-4, with D unresolved. Trimming left V 1 base short and J 0 bases short, with 10 bases between. The CDR3 loop spans 16 amino acids. The germline V gene has CDR1 MDHEN and CDR2 SYDVKM. CDR3 in amino acids: CASSLLPQTAKNIQYF. CDR3 nucleotide sequence: TGTGCCAGCAGTTTATTGCCCCAAACAGCCAAAAACATTCAGTACTTC.

The chain couples TRBV7-9 to TRBJ2-7; TRBD1 matches at 8 bases. The ends lost 0 bases at V and 6 bases at J; junction bases unmatched: 1. Germline lookup yields CDR1 SEHNR and CDR2 FQNEAQ (reference sequence). The CDR3 extends over 13 amino acids. The CDR3: CASSLATGGEQYF. DNA for the CDR3: TGTGCCAGCAGCTTAGCTACAGGGGGCGAGCAGTACTTC.

The chain links TRBV29-1 to TRBJ2-7; a possible D gene is TRBD1 (6 bases). Germline lookup yields CDR1 SQVTM and CDR2 ANQGSEA. CDR3 length: 12 amino acids. V was trimmed by 6 bases and J by 5 bases, leaving 14 bases between them. CDR3 loop: CSVTQGSDEQYF. The DNA of the CDR3 is TGCAGCGTAACCCAGGGGAGTGACGAGCAGTACTTC.

With regard to this clone: One end of the junction is discordant with germline, which a read error may explain. The chain carries TRBV6-1 and TRBJ2-2, with 7 bases aligning to TRBD2. CDR3 length equals 13 residues. Per the germline V gene, CDR1 is MNHNS and CDR2 is SASEGT. The CDR3 DNA follows: TGTGCCAGCAAGCGGGGAGACACCGGGGAGCTGCTTTTT. As protein: CASKRGDTGELLF.

This clone occurred a few times. The chain has TRBV28 and TRBJ1-2, with 8 nucleotides matching TRBD1. This CDR3 contains 13 residues. The V gene's germline CDR1 is MDHEN and CDR2 SYDVKM. With 6 bases clipped from V and 8 bases from J, the junction kept 8 bases outside the gene matches. This chain's CDR3 is CASSRTGSDGYTF. The CDR3 bases are TGTGCCAGCAGCCGGACAGGGTCCGACGGCTACACCTTC.

The V gene is TRBV5-6, the J gene TRBJ2-1; 8 nucleotides match TRBD1. Germline CDR1 and CDR2: SGHDT and YYEEEE. Unmatched junction bases numbered 4, after V lost 4 bases and J lost 1 base. CDR3 length: 15 residues. In DNA, the CDR3 is TGTGCCAGCAGCATCACAGGGGGGTCCTACAATGAGCAGTTCTTC. Protein sequence: CASSITGGSYNEQFF.

CDR3: CASSQRQGSYNSPLHF. The DNA of the CDR3 is TGTGCCAGCAGCCAACGACAGGGAAGTTATAATTCACCCCTCCACTTT. The V gene is TRBV14, the J gene TRBJ1-6; 7 bases are shared with TRBD1. After removal of 2 bases from V and 4 bases from J, the junction contained 5 bases not matched to a gene. The CDR3 has 16 amino acids. The germline gives CDR1 SGHDN, CDR2 FVKESK.

The J gene is TRBJ2-1, the V gene TRBV30, with D unclear. Germline V gives CDR1 GTSNPN, CDR2 SVGIG (reference sequence). V was shortened by 1 base and J by 9 bases, with 13 bases between the two germline ends. The CDR3 contains 13 residues. CDR3 sequence reads: CAWSGLSGGEQFF. The CDR3 nucleotides are TGTGCCTGGAGTGGTTTGTCAGGTGGTGAGCAGTTCTTC.

The gene calls are TRBV6-5 and TRBJ2-1, with TRBD2 matching over 8 bases. The V segment lost 4 bases and the J segment 8 bases; nucleotides outside the gene matches: 7. The germline V gene encodes CDR1 MNHEY and CDR2 SVGAGI. The CDR3 is 14 amino acids. Written as DNA, the CDR3 is TGTGCCAGCAGTTTCAGGGCGGGGGGCGATGAGCAGTTCTTC. Protein: CASSFRAGGDEQFF.

The chain recombines TRBV30 with TRBJ2-1; possibly TRBD2 for D (6 bases). Germline V gene data show CDR1 as GTSNPN and CDR2 as SVGIG (reference sequence). The CDR3 runs to 14 residues. Trimming took off 4 bases at V and 3 bases at J, with 13 bases between the two ends. CDR3 bases: TGTGCCTGGAACCGGTGGGAGGTCTACAATGAGCAGTTCTTC. Its translation: CAWNRWEVYNEQFF.